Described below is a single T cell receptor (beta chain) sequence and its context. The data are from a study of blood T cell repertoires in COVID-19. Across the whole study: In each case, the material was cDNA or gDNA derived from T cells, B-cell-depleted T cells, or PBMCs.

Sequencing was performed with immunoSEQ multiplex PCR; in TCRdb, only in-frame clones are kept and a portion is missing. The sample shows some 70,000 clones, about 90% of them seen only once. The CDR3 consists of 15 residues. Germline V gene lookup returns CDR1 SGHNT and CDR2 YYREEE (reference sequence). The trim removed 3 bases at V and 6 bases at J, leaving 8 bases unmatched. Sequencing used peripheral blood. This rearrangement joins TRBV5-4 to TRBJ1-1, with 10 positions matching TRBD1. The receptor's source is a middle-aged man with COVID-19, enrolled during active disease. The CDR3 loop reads CASSSVGTGVPEAFF. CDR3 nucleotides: TGTGCCAGCAGCTCGGTCGGGACAGGGGTTCCTGAAGCTTTCTTT.